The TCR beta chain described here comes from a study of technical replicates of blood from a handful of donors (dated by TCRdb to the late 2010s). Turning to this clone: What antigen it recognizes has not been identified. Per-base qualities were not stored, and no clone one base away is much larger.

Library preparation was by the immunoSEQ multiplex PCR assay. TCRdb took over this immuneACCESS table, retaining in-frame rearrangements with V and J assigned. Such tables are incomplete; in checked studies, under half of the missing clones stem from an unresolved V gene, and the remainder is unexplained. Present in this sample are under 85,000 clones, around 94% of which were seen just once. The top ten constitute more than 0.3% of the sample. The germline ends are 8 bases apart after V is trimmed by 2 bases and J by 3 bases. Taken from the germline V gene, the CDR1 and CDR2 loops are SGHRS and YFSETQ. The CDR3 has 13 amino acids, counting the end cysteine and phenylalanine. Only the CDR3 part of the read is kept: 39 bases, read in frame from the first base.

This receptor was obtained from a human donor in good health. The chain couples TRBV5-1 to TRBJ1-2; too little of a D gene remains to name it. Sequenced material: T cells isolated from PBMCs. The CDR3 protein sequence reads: CASSFGDYYGYTF. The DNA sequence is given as TGCGCCAGCAGCTTCGGGGATTACTATGGCTACACCTTC.